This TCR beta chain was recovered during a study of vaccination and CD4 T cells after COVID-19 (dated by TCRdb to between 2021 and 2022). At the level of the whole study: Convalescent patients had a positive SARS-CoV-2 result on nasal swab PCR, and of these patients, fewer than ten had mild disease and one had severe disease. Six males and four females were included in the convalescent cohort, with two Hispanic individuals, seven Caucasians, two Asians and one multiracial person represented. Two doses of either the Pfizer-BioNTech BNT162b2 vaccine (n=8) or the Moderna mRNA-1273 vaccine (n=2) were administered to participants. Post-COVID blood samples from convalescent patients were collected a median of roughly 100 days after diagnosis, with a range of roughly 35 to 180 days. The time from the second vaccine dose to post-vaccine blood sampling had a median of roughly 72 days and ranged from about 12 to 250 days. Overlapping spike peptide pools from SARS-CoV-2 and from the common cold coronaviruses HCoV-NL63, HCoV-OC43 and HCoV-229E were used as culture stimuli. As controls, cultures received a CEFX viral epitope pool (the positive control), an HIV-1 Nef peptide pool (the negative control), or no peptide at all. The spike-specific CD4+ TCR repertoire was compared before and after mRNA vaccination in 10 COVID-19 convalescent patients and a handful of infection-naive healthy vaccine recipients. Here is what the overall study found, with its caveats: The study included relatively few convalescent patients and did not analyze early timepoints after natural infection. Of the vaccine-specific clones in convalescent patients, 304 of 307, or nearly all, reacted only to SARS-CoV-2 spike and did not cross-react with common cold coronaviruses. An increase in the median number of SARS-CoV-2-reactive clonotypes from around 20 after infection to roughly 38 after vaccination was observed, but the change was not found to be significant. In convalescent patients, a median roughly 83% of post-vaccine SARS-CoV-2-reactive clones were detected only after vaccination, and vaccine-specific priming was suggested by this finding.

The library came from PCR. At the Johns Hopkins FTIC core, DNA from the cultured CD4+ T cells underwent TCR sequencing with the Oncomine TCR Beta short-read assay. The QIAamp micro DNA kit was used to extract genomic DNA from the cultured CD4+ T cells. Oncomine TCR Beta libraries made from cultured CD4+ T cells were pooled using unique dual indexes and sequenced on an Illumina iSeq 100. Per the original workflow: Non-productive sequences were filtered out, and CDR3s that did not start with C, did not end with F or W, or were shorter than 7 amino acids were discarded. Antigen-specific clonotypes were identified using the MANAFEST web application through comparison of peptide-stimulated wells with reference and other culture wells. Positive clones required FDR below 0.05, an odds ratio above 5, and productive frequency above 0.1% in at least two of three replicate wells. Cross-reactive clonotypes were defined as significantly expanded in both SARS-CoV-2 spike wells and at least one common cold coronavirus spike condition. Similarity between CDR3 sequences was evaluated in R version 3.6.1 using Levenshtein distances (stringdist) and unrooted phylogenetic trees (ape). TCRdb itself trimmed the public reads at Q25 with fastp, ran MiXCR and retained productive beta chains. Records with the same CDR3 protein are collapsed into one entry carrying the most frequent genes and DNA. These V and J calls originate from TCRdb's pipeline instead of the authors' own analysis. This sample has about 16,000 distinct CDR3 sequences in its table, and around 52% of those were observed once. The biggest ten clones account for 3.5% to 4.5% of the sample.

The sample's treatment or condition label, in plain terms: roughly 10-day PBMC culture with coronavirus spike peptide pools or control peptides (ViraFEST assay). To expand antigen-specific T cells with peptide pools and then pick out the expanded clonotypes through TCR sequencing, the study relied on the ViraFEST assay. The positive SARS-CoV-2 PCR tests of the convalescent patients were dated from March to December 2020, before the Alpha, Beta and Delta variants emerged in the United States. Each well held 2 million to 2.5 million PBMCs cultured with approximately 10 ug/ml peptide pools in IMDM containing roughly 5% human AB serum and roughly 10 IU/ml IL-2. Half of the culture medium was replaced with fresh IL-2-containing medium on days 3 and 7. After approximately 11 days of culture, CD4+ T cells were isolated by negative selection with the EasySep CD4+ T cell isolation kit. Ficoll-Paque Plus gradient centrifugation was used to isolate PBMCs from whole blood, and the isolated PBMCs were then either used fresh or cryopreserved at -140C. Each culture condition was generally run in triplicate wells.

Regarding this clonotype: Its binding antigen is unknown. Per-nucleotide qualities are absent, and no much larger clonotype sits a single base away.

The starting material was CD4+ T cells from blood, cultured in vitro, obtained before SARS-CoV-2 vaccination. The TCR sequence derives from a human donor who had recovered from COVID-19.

The CDR3 corresponds to CASSTPGGGASEAFF. The nucleotides read TGTGCCAGCAGTACACCGGGAGGGGGCGCGTCGGAAGCTTTCTTT. The chain links TRBV28 with TRBJ1-1; 7 of the junction bases match TRBD1. The germline V gene gives CDR1 as MDHEN and CDR2 as SYDVKM. The CDR3 has 15 amino acids, counting the end cysteine and phenylalanine. CDR3 DNA is the only sequence kept; it has 45 bases, read in frame from the first base. Here V drops 5 bases and J drops 8 bases, and the junction holds 14 bases not matched to any gene.